The present T cell receptor beta chain was sequenced within a study of T cells in Graves' hyperthyroidism and ophthalmopathy. Points from the study as a whole: Blood also held most thyroid clonotypes expanded beyond 0.001.

The source material, RNA transcripts, was used to amplify TCR beta CDR3 regions. HTBI primers were the set used in a first-round RT-PCR of the TCR CDR3. From the multiplex PCR reads, TCRdb called clonotypes with MiXCR, one entry per CDR3 protein. The data hold fewer than 550,000 distinct CDR3 sequences, with around 14% observed a single time. Exclusions: uncontrolled infection, other autoimmune disease, pregnancy, lactation. This clonotype was seen repeatedly, ten times or more. Its antigen is unknown. The V gene's germline CDR1 is LGHDT and CDR2 YNNKEL (reference sequence). V lost 0 bases to trimming and J lost 5 bases, with 7 bases between them. This CDR3 region has 13 residues.

The sample comprised blood. The clonotype originates from a woman younger than 30 with Graves' hyperthyroidism. The genes are TRBV3-1 and TRBJ1-2, with no clear D. The CDR3 nucleotides read TGTGCCAGCAGCCAAGAAACGACTTATGGCTACACCTTC. Protein product: CASSQETTYGYTF. The full variable domain, in which reference TRBV3-1 and TRBJ1-2 provide the parts outside the CDR3, is DTAVSQTPKYLVTQMGNDKSIKCEQNLGHDTMYWYKQDSKKFLKIMFSYNNKELIINETVPNRFSPKSPDKAHLNLHINSLELGDSAVYFCASSQETTYGYTFGSGTRLTVV.